The T cell receptor beta chain described here comes from a study of CD8 T cells in ankylosing spondylitis. TCRdb fed the 5' RACE reads into MiXCR, producing one record per CDR3 protein. This sample has about 220,000 distinct CDR3 sequences, with 18% found just once. To note about this clonotype: What it recognizes is unknown.

Study outcomes and limitations: Before this, some motif variants had been reported in reactive arthritis synovial fluid and blood. Disease-linked clones, CD8+, were relatively rare in peripheral blood. Significant enrichment of disease-linked clones was reportedly seen in matched ankylosing spondylitis synovial fluid. Blood from ankylosing spondylitis patients appeared to carry a characteristic roughly eight-variant TCR beta motif.

The sequence derives from a male donor with ankylosing spondylitis. Sequencing used blood, either unsorted or a sorted T cell fraction (not recorded which).

This CDR3 reads CASSPSLGAWFF. Written as DNA, the CDR3 is TGTGCCAGCAGTCCCAGTTTGGGGGCATGGTTCTTC. The chain carries TRBV28 and TRBJ2-1; possible D gene TRBD1, 6 bases. The CDR3 sequence is 12 residues long. Germline V gene data show CDR1 as MDHEN and CDR2 as SYDVKM. Between the trimmed V and J ends, which lost 5 bases and 15 bases, there was a span of 17 bases.